These T cell receptor beta chains were read from a single sample in a study of human T cells and chemical hapten exposure. In TCRdb, the RACE reads were re-called with MiXCR into one record per CDR3 protein. Of about 48,000 distinct CDR3 sequences listed, 9.9% were seen once; the top ten hold around 17%. Specimen: whole blood, collected in connection with sensitization to the hapten diphenylcyclopropenone (DPC). These receptors all stem from a woman aged 40 to 50 with alopecia areata. Some clones in this sample may be carry-over from other donors' samples. CDR3s include the opening cysteine and the closing phenylalanine or tryptophan. The D gene is left open where the match is weak. The size field is filled for only some rows; it gives once, few, many or a size class.

clone_size	d_call	v_call	j_call	cdr3_aa	cdr3_nt
many	TRBD2	TRBV20-1	TRBJ2-5	CSARDVSGGDQETQYF	TGCAGTGCTAGAGATGTAAGCGGGGGGGACCAAGAGACCCAGTACTTC
.	.	TRBV7-2	TRBJ2-5	CASSLAGQRETQYF	TGTGCCAGCAGCTTAGCAGGACAGAGAGAGACCCAGTACTTC
many	.	TRBV6-2/TRBV6-3	TRBJ1-5	CASSYDSNQPQHF	TGTGCCAGCAGTTACGATAGCAATCAGCCCCAGCATTTT
few	.	TRBV7-9	TRBJ1-6	CASSLEASPLHF	TGTGCCAGCAGCTTAGAGGCTTCACCCCTCCACTTT
many	TRBD1	TRBV19	TRBJ1-5	CASSVTTTGTGGNQPQHF	TGTGCCAGTAGTGTAACTACCACCGGGACAGGGGGCAATCAGCCCCAGCATTTT
.	.	TRBV20-1	TRBJ2-5	CSARGSADYTQPYQETQYF	TGCAGTGCTAGAGGTAGTGCGGACTACACTCAACCGTACCAAGAGACCCAGTACTTC
few	TRBD2	TRBV27	TRBJ2-7	CASSLLAGGSEQYF	TGTGCCAGCAGTTTACTGGCGGGGGGATCCGAGCAGTACTTC
.	.	TRBV9	TRBJ1-1	CASSAAQQGNTEAFF	TGTGCCAGCAGCGCCGCCCAACAGGGGAACACTGAAGCTTTCTTT
.	TRBD2	TRBV6-1	TRBJ2-3	CASKAGTSIGTDTQYF	TGTGCCAGCAAAGCCGGGACTAGCATCGGCACAGATACGCAGTATTTT
.	.	TRBV7-2	TRBJ1-5	CASSLVGGKPQHF	TGTGCCAGCAGCTTAGTGGGAGGCAAGCCCCAGCATTTT
.	.	TRBV7-3	TRBJ2-5	CASSPYSGVGTETQYF	TGTGCCAGCAGCCCGTACTCAGGGGTAGGGACAGAGACCCAGTACTTC
.	TRBD1	TRBV18	TRBJ2-7	CASSLSPSRGRVNEQYF	TGTGCCAGCTCACTCTCCCCGAGCAGGGGGCGGGTCAACGAGCAGTACTTC
many	.	TRBV5-1	TRBJ2-3	CASSLADRTPDTQYF	TGCGCCAGCAGCTTGGCCGACAGGACCCCAGATACGCAGTATTTT
few	.	TRBV2	TRBJ1-2	CASSEFAGDYGYTF	TGTGCCAGCAGTGAATTTGCGGGGGACTATGGCTACACCTTC
.	.	TRBV9	TRBJ1-1	CASSANSHMNTEAFF	TGTGCCAGCAGCGCAAACAGTCACATGAACACTGAAGCTTTCTTT
few	.	TRBV6-5	TRBJ1-1	CASSYRQGTEAFF	TGTGCCAGCAGTTACCGGCAGGGGACTGAAGCTTTCTTT
.	.	TRBV13	TRBJ2-5	CASSLVPITGRVGTQYF	TGTGCCAGCAGCTTAGTACCCATTACAGGGAGAGTCGGGACCCAGTACTTC
few	.	TRBV12-3/TRBV12-4	TRBJ1-1	CASSSRRRGGLTEAFF	TGTGCCAGCAGTTCCCGGAGGCGAGGGGGACTCACTGAAGCTTTCTTT
.	TRBD2	TRBV12-3/TRBV12-4	TRBJ2-2	CASSQGLKNTGELFF	TGTGCCAGCAGTCAGGGACTAAAGAACACCGGGGAGCTGTTTTTT
many	TRBD1	TRBV5-1	TRBJ2-4	CASSLGRRDRAQYF	TGCGCCAGCAGCTTGGGCCGCCGGGACAGGGCTCAGTACTTC
few	.	TRBV12-3/TRBV12-4	TRBJ2-5	CASSRVGTQYF	TGTGCCAGCAGCCGGGTAGGGACCCAGTACTTC
.	.	TRBV5-6	TRBJ1-5	CASSFYGSIQPQHF	TGTGCCAGCAGCTTTTACGGCAGTATTCAGCCCCAGCATTTT
.	TRBD2	TRBV29-1	TRBJ2-3	CSVEVWREGTDTQYF	TGCAGCGTTGAAGTTTGGCGGGAGGGCACAGATACGCAGTATTTT
.	TRBD1	TRBV6-5	TRBJ2-1	CASRTIAGTGTYNEQFF	TGTGCCAGCAGGACAATTGCCGGGACAGGAACCTACAATGAGCAGTTCTTC
many	.	TRBV3-1	TRBJ2-1	CASSQAHDGYNEQFF	TGTGCCAGCAGCCAGGCCCACGACGGATACAATGAGCAGTTCTTC
few	.	TRBV6-5	TRBJ2-1	CAGVPGCSYNEQFF	TGTGCCGGCGTACCGGGTTGCTCCTACAATGAGCAGTTCTTC
.	.	TRBV3-1	TRBJ2-1	CASSQDRGTGPSNEQFF	TGTGCCAGCAGCCAAGATCGAGGCACAGGCCCCTCCAATGAGCAGTTCTTC
.	.	TRBV28	TRBJ2-1	CASLTSPYNEQFF	TGTGCCAGCTTAACTAGCCCCTACAATGAGCAGTTCTTC
few	.	TRBV7-6	TRBJ1-5	CASSRFSNQPQHF	TGTGCCAGCAGCCGATTTAGCAATCAGCCCCAGCATTTT
few	.	TRBV7-7	TRBJ1-1	CASSRTPNAEAFF	TGTGCCAGCAGCCGCACACCGAACGCTGAAGCTTTCTTT
few	.	TRBV4-1	TRBJ1-5	CASSQGGTQFNQPQHF	TGCGCCAGCAGCCAAGGCGGCACACAATTTAATCAGCCCCAGCATTTT
.	TRBD1	TRBV6-6	TRBJ1-2	CASSPGQGRHGYTF	TGTGCCAGCAGTCCGGGACAGGGGAGGCACGGCTACACCTTC
many	.	TRBV11-2	TRBJ2-1	CASSLFRAHNEQFF	TGTGCCAGCAGCTTGTTCAGGGCCCACAATGAGCAGTTCTTC
.	.	TRBV5-6	TRBJ2-2	CASSSRTKANTGELFF	TGTGCCAGCAGCTCTAGGACGAAAGCGAACACCGGGGAGCTGTTTTTT
.	.	TRBV15	TRBJ2-1	CATSRGRENFNEQFF	TGTGCCACCAGCAGAGGCAGGGAGAACTTCAATGAGCAGTTCTTC
.	.	TRBV27	TRBJ2-1	CASSTWGVQSPMSSYNEQFF	TGTGCCAGCAGTACCTGGGGGGTCCAATCACCCATGAGCTCCTACAATGAGCAGTTCTTC
few	TRBD1	TRBV5-4	TRBJ2-6	CASSSGDRGRSGANVLTF	TGTGCCAGCAGCAGCGGGGACAGGGGGCGATCTGGGGCCAACGTCCTGACTTTC
few	.	TRBV7-6	TRBJ2-6	CASSLGGANVLTF	TGTGCCAGCAGCTTGGGAGGGGCCAACGTCCTGACTTTC
.	.	TRBV29-1	TRBJ2-1	CSVEDSYNEQFF	TGCAGCGTTGAAGACAGCTACAATGAGCAGTTCTTC
few	.	TRBV7-9	TRBJ2-2	CASSTTRAGTLNTGELFF	TGTGCCAGCAGCACTACGAGGGCGGGGACTCTCAACACCGGGGAGCTGTTTTTT
few	.	TRBV9	TRBJ2-5	CASSYDGQLQETQYF	TGTGCCAGCAGCTACGACGGACAGCTCCAAGAGACCCAGTACTTC
few	TRBD2	TRBV6-2/TRBV6-3	TRBJ2-3	CASSTSGGATDTQYF	TGTGCCAGCAGTACCAGCGGGGGGGCCACAGATACGCAGTATTTT
.	.	TRBV4-3	TRBJ1-3	CASSQRGLNTIYF	TGCGCCAGCAGCCAAAGAGGACTAAACACCATATATTTT
many	.	TRBV7-9	TRBJ1-3	CASSLEQTGNTIYF	TGTGCCAGCAGCTTAGAACAAACTGGAAACACCATATATTTT